Listed below are T cell receptor beta chains from one sample, sequenced in a study of blood T cell repertoires in COVID-19. Some clones are missing from TCRdb's copy, which holds only in-frame ones; the method was immunoSEQ multiplex PCR. Of under 300,000 clones in the sample, roughly 90% are singletons; the top ten hold 0.94%. Sequenced input: peripheral blood. Source of these receptors: a woman between 40 and 50 years old who had recovered from COVID-19. Each CDR3 is given with its conserved first and last residue. The D gene is left open where the match is weak. Size is omitted from some rows. Given values are once, few, many or a class for expanded clones.

J gene: TRBJ2-4
V gene: TRBV28
CDR3 length: 17
clone size: -
D gene: TRBD2
CDR3 DNA: TGTGCCAGCAGTTTAGTGACTAGCGGGAGCCTAACCCCTTTACAGTACTTC
CDR3 protein: CASSLVTSGSLTPLQYF

J gene: TRBJ2-2
V gene: TRBV29-1
CDR3 length: 14
clone size: -
D gene: TRBD2
CDR3 DNA: TGCAGCGTTTCGGGCGGGAGTGACACCGGGGAGCTGTTTTTT
CDR3 protein: CSVSGGSDTGELFF

J gene: TRBJ2-5
V gene: TRBV7-9
CDR3 length: 16
clone size: -
D gene: TRBD1
CDR3 DNA: TGTGCCAGCAGCCCCTACGGACAGGGGCAACGGGAGACCCAGTACTTC
CDR3 protein: CASSPYGQGQRETQYF

J gene: TRBJ1-6
V gene: TRBV30
CDR3 length: 15
clone size: -
D gene: -
CDR3 DNA: TGTGCCTGGAGTGGACAGTTATCCTATAATTCACCCCTCCACTTT
CDR3 protein: CAWSGQLSYNSPLHF

J gene: TRBJ2-5
V gene: TRBV5-4
CDR3 length: 13
clone size: once
D gene: TRBD1
CDR3 DNA: TGTGCCAGCAGCAGGACAGGGGGGGAGACCCAGTACTTC
CDR3 protein: CASSRTGGETQYF

J gene: TRBJ2-7
V gene: TRBV6-2/TRBV6-3
CDR3 length: 13
clone size: -
D gene: -
CDR3 DNA: TGTGCCAGCAGCTCACCAGGAAACTACGAGCAGTACTTC
CDR3 protein: CASSSPGNYEQYF

J gene: TRBJ2-1
V gene: TRBV7-6
CDR3 length: 15
clone size: -
D gene: TRBD1
CDR3 DNA: TGTGCCAGCAGCTTTACGGGACAGTCCTACAATGAGCAGTTCTTC
CDR3 protein: CASSFTGQSYNEQFF

J gene: TRBJ1-4
V gene: TRBV5-1
CDR3 length: 15
clone size: -
D gene: -
CDR3 DNA: TGCGCCAGCAGCTTGGCTGGGGGGTCTAATGAAAAACTGTTTTTT
CDR3 protein: CASSLAGGSNEKLFF

J gene: TRBJ2-3
V gene: TRBV15
CDR3 length: 15
clone size: -
D gene: -
CDR3 DNA: TGTGCCACCAGCAGAGATCCCGGAGCCACAGATACGCAGTATTTT
CDR3 protein: CATSRDPGATDTQYF

J gene: TRBJ2-2
V gene: TRBV13
CDR3 length: 14
clone size: -
D gene: -
CDR3 DNA: TGTGCCGGATCACAGGCAAGGGGCACCGGGGAGCTGTTTTTT
CDR3 protein: CAGSQARGTGELFF

J gene: TRBJ2-2
V gene: TRBV6-1
CDR3 length: 16
clone size: -
D gene: -
CDR3 DNA: TGTGCCAGCAGTGAAGCGCGACAGGCCAACACCGGGGAGCTGTTTTTT
CDR3 protein: CASSEARQANTGELFF

J gene: TRBJ2-3
V gene: TRBV30
CDR3 length: 14
clone size: -
D gene: TRBD2
CDR3 DNA: TGTGCCTGGAGTGTAGCGGGAGTAAAAGATACGCAGTATTTT
CDR3 protein: CAWSVAGVKDTQYF

J gene: TRBJ2-5
V gene: TRBV27
CDR3 length: 15
clone size: -
D gene: -
CDR3 DNA: TGTGCCAGCAGTAGCCCGGGGAAGGTTTGGAAGACCCAGTACTTC
CDR3 protein: CASSSPGKVWKTQYF

J gene: TRBJ1-1
V gene: TRBV6-5
CDR3 length: 13
clone size: -
D gene: -
CDR3 DNA: TGTGCCAGCAGTCCCACAGGGTCCACTGAAGCTTTCTTT
CDR3 protein: CASSPTGSTEAFF

J gene: TRBJ2-7
V gene: TRBV6-5
CDR3 length: 15
clone size: -
D gene: TRBD1
CDR3 DNA: TGTGCCAGCAGTTACTATCCGGGACAGGGGAACGAGCAGTACTTC
CDR3 protein: CASSYYPGQGNEQYF